This T cell receptor beta chain was profiled in a study of blood T cell repertoires in COVID-19. Study-wide background: Researchers got acute and convalescent COVID-19 samples from the United States, Italy and Spain. Sources were T cells, B-cell-depleted T cells, or PBMCs; the material itself was cDNA or gDNA.

CDR3 length equals 15 residues. Trimming removed 3 bases from V and 10 bases from J; junction bases left unmatched: 12. In germline, CDR1 is SGHVS, CDR2 FQNEAQ. In the authors' methods: Nucleated cell number was recorded as an estimate derived from reference gene primer amplification. Clones were read by immunoSEQ multiplex PCR, and TCRdb kept only the in-frame ones, dropping some. V and J calls and clone size are those listed in that table; D and trimming were worked out from the DNA. The sample contains under 150,000 clones, about 83% of which appear only once. Sequences were obtained from peripheral blood. This TCR came from a woman between 40 and 55 years old with acute or convalescent COVID-19. The chain has TRBV7-8 and TRBJ2-1, with 7 bases aligning to TRBD2. The CDR3 reads CASSLGGSRVREQFF. For the CDR3, the DNA is TGTGCCAGCAGCTTGGGCGGGAGCAGGGTAAGGGAGCAGTTCTTC.